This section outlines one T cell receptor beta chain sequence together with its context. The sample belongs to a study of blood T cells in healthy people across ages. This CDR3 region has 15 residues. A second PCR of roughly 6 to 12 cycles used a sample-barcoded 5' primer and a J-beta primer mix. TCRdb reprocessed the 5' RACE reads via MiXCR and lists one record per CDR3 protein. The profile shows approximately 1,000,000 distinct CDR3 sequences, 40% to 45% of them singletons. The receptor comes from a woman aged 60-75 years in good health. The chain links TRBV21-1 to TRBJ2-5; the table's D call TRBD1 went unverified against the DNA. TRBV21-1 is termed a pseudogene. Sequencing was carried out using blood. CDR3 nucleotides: TGTGCCAGCACCCACCCAGGACAGGGTGGAGAGACCCAGTACTTC. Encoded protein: CASTHPGQGGETQYF.